The 30 T cell receptor beta chains reported below all come from one sample, sequenced in a study of beta chain features in type 1 diabetes. What was sequenced were expressed TCRB transcripts, since all of the isolated RNA had been reverse transcribed. Assay: immunoSEQ multiplex PCR; the TCRdb copy retains only in-frame clones and omits some. The data contain around 500,000 clones, around 28% of them seen just once; the ten biggest clones take up 0.06% to 0.07%. Sequencing was carried out using naive CD4+ T cells from blood. These receptors came from a man aged 18 to 30 in good health.

In this sample, this clone turned up a few times. The chain couples TRBV4-2 to TRBJ1-4; no clear D gene. The CDR3 loop spans 15 amino acids. Trimming removed 0 bases from V and 4 bases from J, with 9 bases in between. CDR1 is LGHNA and CDR2 is YNFKEQ in the germline V gene. CDR3 amino acids: CASSQDQQFNEKLFF. As DNA, the CDR3 is TGTGCCAGCAGCCAAGATCAACAGTTTAATGAAAAACTGTTTTTT.

The rearrangement uses TRBV29-1 and TRBJ1-4, with 7 bases that match TRBD1. V shed 4 bases, J shed 5 bases, and the junction held 10 bases outside the gene matches. The CDR3 runs to 15 residues. The V gene's germline CDR1 is SQVTM and CDR2 ANQGSEA. Here the CDR3 reads CSVGPSGTDNEKLFF. The CDR3 nucleotides are TGCAGCGTTGGACCATCCGGGACAGACAATGAAAAACTGTTTTTT.

This chain joins TRBV7-2 and TRBJ2-7; D might be TRBD2 (8 bases). The length of the CDR3 is 14 residues. The V and J ends lost 5 bases and 4 bases respectively, with 15 bases between them. Germline CDR1 is SGHTA and CDR2 is FQGNSA. The CDR3: CASSLREGAYEQYF. In nucleotides, the CDR3 is TGTGCCAGCAGCCTCCGGGAGGGGGCTTACGAGCAGTACTTC.

The CDR3: CSAKGRTDTYNEQFF. The CDR3 DNA reads TGCAGCGCCAAGGGGCGGACGGACACCTACAATGAGCAGTTCTTC. J is TRBJ2-1 and V is TRBV29-1; perhaps TRBD1 as D (5 bases). The CDR3 consists of 15 residues. The ends were cut back, 7 bases at V and 2 bases at J, with 18 bases in the middle. Germline V lookup: CDR1 SQVTM, CDR2 ANQGSEA.

The chain uses TRBV5-6 and TRBJ1-1; D unclear. V was trimmed by 2 bases and J by 3 bases, leaving 11 bases between them. Germline CDR1 reads SGHDT; CDR2 reads YYEEEE. CDR3 length: 14 amino acids. In DNA, the CDR3 is TGTGCCAGCAGCTTCGGCCGGAGTTACACTGAAGCTTTCTTT. This gives the protein CASSFGRSYTEAFF.

This chain uses TRBV7-9 with TRBJ2-7; D remains unclear. The ends were cut back, 3 bases at V and 4 bases at J, with 13 bases in the middle. This CDR3 spans 14 amino acids. Germline CDR1 reads SEHNR; CDR2 reads FQNEAQ (reference sequence). The CDR3 nucleotides read TGTGCCAGCAGCTTGCGGCAGAACACTTACGAGCAGTACTTC. This sequence encodes CASSLRQNTYEQYF. Combining the CDR3 with reference TRBV7-9 and TRBJ2-7 gives the whole variable domain DTGVSQNPRHKITKRGQNVTFRCDPISEHNRLYWYRQTLGQGPEFLTYFQNEAQLEKSRLLSDRFSAERPKGSFSTLEIQRTEQGDSAMYLCASSLRQNTYEQYFGPGTRLTVT.

The chain combines TRBV7-2 with TRBJ2-1; 12 nucleotides agree with TRBD2. This CDR3 has 15 residues. J gave up 9 bases and V 1 base, and 4 bases lay outside the gene matches. CDR1 SGHTA and CDR2 FQGNSA come from the germline V gene. The CDR3 spells CASSLGLAGASEQFF. The CDR3 DNA sequence: TGTGCCAGCAGCTTAGGACTAGCGGGAGCGAGTGAGCAGTTCTTC.

Notes on this clone: Other nucleotide sequences in the sample specify the same CDR3. The gene calls are TRBV18 and TRBJ2-1; maybe TRBD1 (6 bases). The CDR3 is 13 amino acids. Germline values: CDR1 KGHSH, CDR2 LQKENI. V was trimmed by 3 bases and J by 4 bases, leaving 7 bases between them. The CDR3 nucleotides read TGTGCCAGCTCACCGGACAGTTACAATGAGCAGTTCTTC. It yields the protein CASSPDSYNEQFF.

The chain has TRBV18 and TRBJ1-5, with D unresolved. The CDR3 runs 15 residues. Looked up from germline, CDR1 is KGHSH and CDR2 is LQKENI. Trimming left V 0 bases short and J 6 bases short, with 12 bases between. CDR3 nucleotides: TGTGCCAGCTCACCACCGACGGGCGGTGGTCAGCCCCAGCATTTT. Translating it yields CASSPPTGGGQPQHF.

The chain is built from TRBV5-6 and TRBJ2-3; perhaps TRBD1 as D (5 bases). V was clipped by 4 bases and J by 4 bases, with 16 bases between them. Per the germline V gene, CDR1 is SGHDT and CDR2 is YYEEEE. There are 15 residues in the CDR3. The CDR3: CASSPRANGPDTQYF. In nucleotides, the CDR3 is TGTGCCAGCAGCCCCAGGGCTAATGGGCCAGATACGCAGTATTTT.

In its sample, this clone was seen a few times. This chain uses TRBV9 with TRBJ2-1, with 10 bases fitting TRBD2. This CDR3 has 19 residues. The V gene's germline CDR1 is SGDLS and CDR2 YYNGEE. V lost 4 bases and J lost 0; bases outside the gene matches: 13. The CDR3 DNA reads as TGTGCCAGCAGCTTACGTAGAGCTAGCGGGAGTAGCTCCTACAATGAGCAGTTCTTC. This translates into CASSLRRASGSSSYNEQFF.

The chain couples TRBV7-2 to TRBJ2-3; D is unclear. The CDR3 length is 12 residues. The V end lost 5 bases, the J end lost 3 bases, and 6 bases lay between the germline ends. Germline V gene data show CDR1 as SGHTA and CDR2 as FQGNSA. CDR3 sequence (DNA): TGTGCCAGCAGCCCACCGACAGATACGCAGTATTTT. It is translated as CASSPPTDTQYF.

The chain is built from TRBV2 and TRBJ1-1; TRBD1 aligns across 9 bases. Trimming took 6 bases from V and 2 from J; bases not matched to a gene: 4. This CDR3 comprises 14 residues. Germline CDR1 SNHLY, CDR2 FYNNEI. The CDR3 nucleotides are TGTGCCAGCAGCCGGACAGGGGAAAACACTGAAGCTTTCTTT. This translates into CASSRTGENTEAFF.

This chain uses TRBV9 with TRBJ1-1, with TRBD1 matching over 9 bases. The germline CDR1 and CDR2 sequences are SGDLS and YYNGEE. J gave up 3 bases and V 0 bases, and 0 bases lay outside the gene matches. This CDR3 contains 14 residues. The CDR3 nucleotides read TGTGCCAGCAGCGTAGGGGACAGGGACACTGAAGCTTTCTTT. This sequence encodes CASSVGDRDTEAFF.

Only a few counts were recorded for this clone. CDR3 nucleotide sequence: TGTGCCAGCAGCTTGTTCGACAGGGCATATGGCTACACCTTC. Amino acids: CASSLFDRAYGYTF. This chain uses TRBV5-6 with TRBJ1-2; TRBD1 aligns across 7 bases. J gave up 5 bases and V 1 base, and 5 bases lay outside the gene matches. CDR1 SGHDT and CDR2 YYEEEE come from the germline V gene. This CDR3 is built from 14 residues.

This chain links TRBV6-4 with TRBJ2-1, with D possibly called TRBD1 or TRBD2 (7 bases each). Germline V gene data show CDR1 as MRHNA and CDR2 as SNTAGT. V was pared by 6 bases and J by 4 bases, with 13 bases between. This CDR3 has 14 residues. The CDR3 spells CASRAGGDYNEQFF. The CDR3, as DNA: TGTGCCAGCAGAGCAGGGGGGGATTACAATGAGCAGTTCTTC.

The chain combines TRBV15 with TRBJ1-4; 7 nucleotides agree with TRBD1. The germline gives CDR1 LNHNV, CDR2 YYDKDF (reference sequence). The J segment lost 7 bases and the V segment lost 2 bases, leaving 7 bases of the junction unmatched. The length of the CDR3 is 15 residues. The CDR3 region is CATSRSGQGGEKLFF. CDR3 nucleotides: TGTGCCACCAGCAGATCCGGCCAGGGGGGTGAAAAACTGTTTTTT.

In its sample, this clone was seen a few times. The chain carries TRBV4-2 and TRBJ2-3; D possibly corresponds to TRBD2 (5 bases). V was trimmed by 0 bases and J by 4 bases, leaving 11 bases between them. CDR3 length: 15 amino acids. Germline CDR1 reads LGHNA; CDR2 reads YNFKEQ. CDR3 sequence: CASSQDREGADTQYF. The CDR3, as DNA: TGTGCCAGCAGCCAAGATCGGGAAGGAGCAGATACGCAGTATTTT.

V and J are TRBV15 and TRBJ2-1; 9 positions agree with TRBD1. The CDR3 consists of 13 residues. Germline CDR1 is LNHNV and CDR2 is YYDKDF (reference sequence). Trimming cost V 3 bases and J 8 bases; bases outside gene matches: 2. The CDR3 nucleotides read TGTGCCACCAGCAGGACAGGGGGGTATGAGCAGTTCTTC. Translating it yields CATSRTGGYEQFF.

This clone was found once. Here the CDR3 reads CASSLPGTNTGELFF. CDR3 sequence (DNA): TGTGCCAGCAGTTTACCCGGGACAAACACCGGGGAGCTGTTTTTT. The rearrangement uses TRBV28 and TRBJ2-2, with D maybe TRBD1 (6 bases). This CDR3 has 15 residues. With 2 bases removed from V and 2 bases from J, the gap between germline ends came to 9 bases. Germline lookup yields CDR1 MDHEN and CDR2 SYDVKM.

This clone has a handful of counts. This chain connects TRBV7-9 to TRBJ2-3; 11 bases are a match to TRBD2. Germline assignment: CDR1 SEHNR and CDR2 FQNEAQ (reference sequence). The CDR3 extends over 16 amino acids. Unmatched junction bases numbered 6, after V lost 5 bases and J lost 2 bases. The CDR3 loop is CASSGSSGRITDTQYF. Written as DNA, the CDR3 is TGTGCCAGCAGCGGGTCTAGCGGGAGGATCACAGATACGCAGTATTTT.

This chain joins TRBV7-3 and TRBJ2-1; no clear D. The CDR3 loop spans 14 amino acids. Germline V lookup: CDR1 SGHTA, CDR2 FQGTGA. V lost 2 bases and J 4 bases, leaving 9 bases between the germline ends. The CDR3 protein is CASSLAVAYNEQFF. The CDR3 DNA follows: TGTGCCAGCAGCTTAGCGGTCGCTTACAATGAGCAGTTCTTC.

This clone has at least ten counts. Other DNA sequences in this specimen translate into the identical CDR3. The chain combines TRBV7-2 with TRBJ2-3; D ambiguous. This CDR3 region has 12 residues. Trimming took off 1 base at V and 2 bases at J, with 1 base between the two ends. CDR1 and CDR2 (germline): SGHTA, FQGNSA. In DNA form, the CDR3 reads TGTGCCAGCAGCTTAGACACAGATACGCAGTATTTT. It codes for CASSLDTDTQYF.

CDR3 region: CASSWGGQGGHEQYF. CDR3 nucleotide sequence: TGTGCCAGCAGCTGGGGAGGACAGGGGGGCCACGAGCAGTACTTC. The rearrangement uses TRBV7-2 and TRBJ2-7; 10 nucleotides match TRBD1. There are 15 residues in the CDR3. The germline V gene has CDR1 SGHTA and CDR2 FQGNSA. V was clipped by 4 bases and J by 5 bases; unmatched bases: 8.

This clone was detected once. The V call is TRBV9, the J call TRBJ2-7, with a weak D call TRBD2 (5 bases). V shed 4 bases and J shed 2 bases, with 19 bases lying between them. The CDR3 extends over 16 amino acids. Germline CDR1 SGDLS, CDR2 YYNGEE. CDR3 bases: TGTGCCAGCAGCTCCCATCCTAGCTCCGGCGCCTACGAGCAGTACTTC. Encoded protein: CASSSHPSSGAYEQYF. The whole variable domain, remainder taken from reference TRBV9 and TRBJ2-7, is DSGVTQTPKHLITATGQRVTLRCSPRSGDLSVYWYQQSLDQGLQFLIQYYNGEERAKGNILERFSAQQFPDLHSELNLSSLELGDSALYFCASSSHPSSGAYEQYFGPGTRLTVT.

This clone occurred a few times. The CDR3 DNA follows: TGTGCCAGCAGCTTAGGTGGACCGATCCAAGAGACCCAGTACTTC. It translates to CASSLGGPIQETQYF. The chain joins TRBV7-2 to TRBJ2-5; no definite D call. This CDR3 is built from 15 residues. Germline V gene lookup returns CDR1 SGHTA and CDR2 FQGNSA. V shed 1 base and J shed 1 base, with 10 bases lying between them.

This clone was observed a few times. Other DNA sequences from this sample encode an identical CDR3 as well. The chain links TRBV7-2 to TRBJ2-7, with a possible D match to TRBD2 (5 bases). Trimming left V 3 bases short and J 0 bases short, with 6 bases between. The CDR3 length is 13 residues. Looked up from germline, CDR1 is SGHTA and CDR2 is FQGNSA. The CDR3 loop is CASSFRGSYEQYF. The CDR3 DNA reads TGTGCCAGCAGCTTCCGGGGCTCCTACGAGCAGTACTTC. Full variable domain (remainder filled in from reference TRBV7-2 and TRBJ2-7): GAGVSQSPSNKVTEKGKDVELRCDPISGHTALYWYRQSLGQGLEFLIYFQGNSAPDKSGLPSDRFSAERTGGSVSTLTIQRTQQEDSAVYLCASSFRGSYEQYFGPGTRLTVT.

This sequence joins TRBV15 and TRBJ2-4; 12 bases are shared with TRBD2. The CDR3 is 16 residues long. The germline V gene encodes CDR1 LNHNV and CDR2 YYDKDF (reference sequence). The ends lost 3 bases at V and 8 bases at J; junction bases unmatched: 8. The CDR3 bases are TGTGCCACCAGCAGCCGCAGACTAGCGGGAGCGGACATTCAGTACTTC. Its protein product is CATSSRRLAGADIQYF.

This clone was counted only a few times. The CDR3 DNA sequence: TGCGCCAGCAGCTTGTATCCAGATACGCAGTATTTT. Encoded protein: CASSLYPDTQYF. The chain recombines TRBV5-1 with TRBJ2-3; no clear D. The length of the CDR3 is 12 residues. CDR1 SGHRS and CDR2 YFSETQ come from the germline V gene. The germline V and J ends were trimmed by 1 base and 4 bases, with 4 bases remaining between them.

The chain employs TRBV6-5 and TRBJ2-6; TRBD1 matches at 7 bases. This CDR3 region has 15 residues. V lost 6 bases to trimming and J lost 4 bases; unmatched junction nucleotides: 6. Per the germline V gene, CDR1 is MNHEY and CDR2 is SVGAGI. This CDR3 is CASSMTGLGANVLTF. The CDR3, as DNA: TGTGCCAGCAGCATGACAGGGTTGGGGGCCAACGTCCTGACTTTC.